This TCR beta chain was recorded in a study of blood T cell repertoires in COVID-19. Germline CDR1 is MNHEY and CDR2 is SVGAGI. Trimming cost V 5 bases and J 5 bases, with 12 bases left between them. This CDR3 has 13 amino acids. In the authors' methods: Estimated nucleated cell counts came from reference gene primer amplification. Here immunoSEQ multiplex PCR was the method, and the copy in TCRdb shows in-frame clones only, minus some. The V and J calls and clone size were taken over from that table, and D and trimming were inferred from the DNA. The sample carries around 68,000 clones, roughly 86% recorded once.

The chain couples TRBV6-5 to TRBJ1-1, with D uncertain. This receptor was taken from a man aged 35-49 years with COVID-19, enrolled during active disease. Source material: peripheral blood. The CDR3 nucleotides read TGTGCCAGCAGTCTAGAGTCCGGGACTGAAGCTTTCTTT. Translating gives CASSLESGTEAFF.